Listed here is a single TCR beta chain. Its cognate antigen is unknown. This entry comes from a study of regulatory and conventional T cells in RAG deficiency. General observations from the study: In Omenn syndrome, Treg and Tconv repertoires overlapped >75%. In Omenn syndrome, sorted "Tregs" may be peripherally activated cells.

Assay used: immunoSEQ multiplex PCR; TCRdb lists only in-frame clones, some missing. Here the sample spans fewer than 40,000 clones, 75% to 80% being singletons. V was pared by 3 bases and J by 0 bases, with 3 bases of the junction left unmatched. Per the germline V gene, CDR1 is SGHTA and CDR2 is FQGTGA. The length of the CDR3 is 15 residues. Blood CD4+ CD25-low CD127-high conventional T cells supplied the genomic DNA template. This same sample was also taken into another study, of regulatory T cells. As that report states: Amplification used 52 TRBV primers and 13 TRBJ primers.

This TCR was sampled from a human donor in good health. This chain links TRBV7-3 with TRBJ2-3; TRBD2 agrees at 7 bases. The sequenced sample consisted of CD4+ effector T cells sorted from blood. CDR3 coding DNA: TGTGCCAGCAGCTTGCGGGAGTCTAGCACAGATACGCAGTATTTT. It codes for CASSLRESSTDTQYF.